This T cell receptor beta chain is from a study of regulatory T cells in long-lasting Graves disease. Across the whole study: Antithyroid drug use was under 3 months in newly diagnosed Graves' patients. General study results and limits: Samples came from peripheral blood alone, without thyroid tissue.

This clonotype occurred a few times. Its target is not known. Arm-PCR of CDR3 regions and iRepertoire HTBI primers were the basis on which TCR beta libraries were built. TCRdb redid the calling of the multiplex PCR reads with MiXCR, one entry per CDR3 protein. The table shows 200,000 to 250,000 distinct CDR3 sequences, with about 17% occurring only once. The time point here: newly diagnosed GD, antithyroid drugs for less than 3 months. The TCR library was prepared using RNA isolated from PBMCs. It was American Thyroid Association guidelines that determined Graves' disease diagnosis. The CDR3 totals 16 residues. V gave up 5 bases and J gave up 3 bases, with 18 bases separating them. Per germline, CDR1 LNHNV and CDR2 YYDKDF (reference sequence).

The chain is built from TRBV15 and TRBJ2-3; the D gene is possibly TRBD1 (6 bases). This clonotype originated in a female donor with Graves disease. Source: peripheral blood mononuclear cells (PBMCs), taken at new diagnosis, from a patient treated with antithyroid drugs. The CDR3 coding sequence is TGTGCCACCAGCGGGCGATGGACAGAGGGGACAGATACGCAGTATTTT. As protein: CATSGRWTEGTDTQYF.